Each of the 27 T cell receptor beta chains below was sequenced from the same sample in a study of T-cell memory formation after mild COVID-19. From the 5' RACE reads, TCRdb called clonotypes with MiXCR, one entry per CDR3 protein. The repertoire has about 280,000 distinct CDR3 sequences, roughly 8.2% of them found once; the top ten carry approximately 23%. The sequenced sample consisted of PBMCs or a T cell subset sorted from them (not recorded which). These TCRs come from a man aged 18 to 35 who had mild COVID-19 (a few samples of this study predate the infection). Cell type and time point are not known.

This sequence joins TRBV20-1 and TRBJ2-3; no firm D call. The CDR3 is 12 amino acids. The germline V gene encodes CDR1 DFQATT and CDR2 SNEGSKA (reference sequence). Deletions cut 5 bases from V and 2 bases from J, with 8 bases between. As DNA, the CDR3 is TGCAGTGCTGCAGACGACACAGATACGCAGTATTTT. Amino acids: CSAADDTDTQYF.

This clonotype was counted only a few times. The chain carries TRBV7-9 and TRBJ1-2; TRBD1 might be the D (5 bases). The CDR3 covers 16 residues. Germline V gene lookup returns CDR1 SEHNR and CDR2 FQNEAQ (reference sequence). The germline V and J ends were trimmed by 5 bases and 2 bases, with 18 bases remaining between them. The CDR3 DNA sequence: TGTGCCAGCAGCGCTACCCGAGGGGTGGTGAACTATGGCTACACCTTC. It yields the protein CASSATRGVVNYGYTF.

The chain has TRBV6-5 and TRBJ2-1; 10 bases map to TRBD2. Per the germline V gene, CDR1 is MNHEY and CDR2 is SVGAGI. This CDR3 region has 15 residues. The V segment lost 4 bases and the J segment 7 bases; nucleotides outside the gene matches: 7. CDR3 nucleotide sequence: TGTGCCAGCAGTTCGTGGGGTAGCGGGGGGAATGAGCAGTTCTTC. Its translation: CASSSWGSGGNEQFF.

This clonotype was recorded a few times. This sequence joins TRBV9 and TRBJ2-3; 12 bases agree with TRBD2. The CDR3 runs 16 residues. Per germline, CDR1 SGDLS and CDR2 YYNGEE. After removal of 0 bases from V and 5 bases from J, the junction contained 4 bases not matched to a gene. Written as DNA, the CDR3 is TGTGCCAGCAGCGTAGCGAGACTAGCGGGAGAAGATACGCAGTATTTT. It translates to CASSVARLAGEDTQYF.

This clonotype has a count of ten or more. The chain carries TRBV5-1 and TRBJ1-1, with D possibly matching TRBD1 (6 bases). Per the germline V gene, CDR1 is SGHRS and CDR2 is YFSETQ. The ends were cut back, 2 bases at V and 0 bases at J, with 11 bases in the middle. The CDR3 is 15 amino acids. DNA of the CDR3: TGCGCCAGCAGCTTTAAAGGGGGGATGAACACTGAAGCTTTCTTT. It is translated as CASSFKGGMNTEAFF. Full variable domain (remainder filled in from reference TRBV5-1 and TRBJ1-1): KAGVTQTPRYLIKTRGQQVTLSCSPISGHRSVSWYQQTPGQGLQFLFEYFSETQRNKGNFPGRFSGRQFSNSRSEMNVSTLELGDSALYLCASSFKGGMNTEAFFGQGTRLTVV.

This clonotype turned up a few times. V usage is TRBV12-3 or TRBV12-4 and J usage is TRBJ1-3; possibly TRBD1 for D (5 bases). V was shortened by 5 bases and J by 0 bases, with 14 bases between the two germline ends. The CDR3 loop spans 16 amino acids. This CDR3 reads CASSQGRTFSGNTIYF. The CDR3 bases are TGTGCCAGCAGTCAGGGACGGACATTCTCTGGAAACACCATATATTTT.

The table lists this clonotype with many counts. The V gene is TRBV15, the J gene TRBJ1-5; 8 nucleotides agree with TRBD1. The CDR3 consists of 15 residues. J gave up 4 bases and V 3 bases, and 5 bases lay outside the gene matches. Germline loops: CDR1 LNHNV, CDR2 YYDKDF (reference sequence). CDR3 bases: TGTGCCACCAGCAGGACAGGGGTATTTAATCAGCCCCAGCATTTT. Its protein product is CATSRTGVFNQPQHF.

This clonotype was detected only a few times. V is TRBV2 and J is TRBJ2-4; a possible D gene is TRBD2 (6 bases). Germline values: CDR1 SNHLY, CDR2 FYNNEI. This CDR3 contains 15 residues. With 7 bases removed from V and 0 bases from J, the gap between germline ends came to 13 bases. CDR3 in amino acids: CASMGTLLAKNIQYF. The CDR3 nucleotides are TGTGCCAGCATGGGGACTCTTCTAGCCAAAAACATTCAGTACTTC.

This clonotype was observed at least ten times. The J gene is TRBJ2-3, the V gene TRBV3-1; TRBD1 aligns across 8 bases. The CDR3 is 14 amino acids. V lost 5 bases to trimming and J lost 1 base; unmatched junction nucleotides: 2. Germline loops: CDR1 LGHDT, CDR2 YNNKEL (reference sequence). CDR3 DNA: TGTGCCAGCAGCAGGGACAGGCGCACAGATACGCAGTATTTT. It yields the protein CASSRDRRTDTQYF.

CDR3 sequence: CASSPGFSGSPLHF. CDR3 coding DNA: TGTGCCAGCAGCCCCGGGTTCTCGGGTTCACCCCTCCACTTT. The chain carries TRBV12-3 or TRBV12-4 and TRBJ1-6; D is undetermined. The CDR3 totals 14 residues. Trimming took 6 bases from V and 9 from J, leaving 15 bases between them.

This clonotype has ten or more counts. The chain is built from TRBV12-3 or TRBV12-4 and TRBJ1-2, with D unclear. The CDR3 length is 12 residues. With 1 base removed from V and 8 bases from J, the gap between germline ends came to 8 bases. As DNA, the CDR3 is TGTGCCAGCAGTTTAGGGTGGGAAGGCTACACCTTC. It yields the protein CASSLGWEGYTF.

Ten or more counts support this clonotype. V usage is TRBV4-2 and J usage is TRBJ2-3; D uncertain. CDR3 size: 14 residues. V lost 4 bases and J lost 0, with 8 bases in between. From germline, CDR1 is LGHNA and CDR2 YNFKEQ. CDR3 region: CASSPARSTDTQYF. The CDR3 DNA reads TGTGCCAGCAGCCCCGCCCGGAGCACAGATACGCAGTATTTT.

In this sample, this clonotype turned up a few times. This sequence joins TRBV5-1 and TRBJ2-5; D ambiguous. V gave up 0 bases and J gave up 2 bases, with 11 bases separating them. The germline gives CDR1 SGHRS, CDR2 YFSETQ. There are 15 residues in the CDR3. The CDR3 sequence is CASSLGRSVQETQYF. In nucleotides, the CDR3 is TGCGCCAGCAGCTTGGGACGGAGCGTTCAAGAGACCCAGTACTTC.

The V gene is TRBV20-1, the J gene TRBJ2-2, with a weak D call TRBD1 (6 bases). CDR3 length equals 14 residues. Germline loops: CDR1 DFQATT, CDR2 SNEGSKA (reference sequence). V lost 5 bases to trimming and J lost 4 bases, with 14 bases between them. CDR3 sequence reads: CSASQGPATGELFF. Here the CDR3 DNA reads TGCAGTGCTTCACAGGGTCCCGCCACCGGGGAGCTGTTTTTT.

A few counts support this clonotype. CDR3 nucleotide sequence: TGCAGTGCTAGAGATGAGGGGGCGCGAGGAAACACCATATATTTT. Its protein product is CSARDEGARGNTIYF. V and J are TRBV20-1 and TRBJ1-3, with 7 bases matching TRBD1. In germline, CDR1 is DFQATT, CDR2 SNEGSKA (reference sequence). The CDR3 is made up of 15 amino acids. J was trimmed by 4 bases and V by 0 bases; bases with no gene match: 6.

This clonotype appeared a few times. The chain is built from TRBV5-1 and TRBJ2-5; 11 bases are shared with TRBD2. The CDR3 is 15 amino acids. Looked up from germline, CDR1 is SGHRS and CDR2 is YFSETQ. J was trimmed by 1 base and V by 4 bases; bases with no gene match: 3. The CDR3, as DNA: TGCGCCAGCAGCCGCGGGACTAGCGGCCAAGAGACCCAGTACTTC. It yields the protein CASSRGTSGQETQYF. The full variable domain, in which reference TRBV5-1 and TRBJ2-5 provide the parts outside the CDR3, is KAGVTQTPRYLIKTRGQQVTLSCSPISGHRSVSWYQQTPGQGLQFLFEYFSETQRNKGNFPGRFSGRQFSNSRSEMNVSTLELGDSALYLCASSRGTSGQETQYFGPGTRLLVL.

The sample holds many counts of this clonotype. CDR3 protein: CASSGGGPYDHQYF. DNA of the CDR3: TGTGCCAGCAGTGGAGGGGGGCCTTACGATCACCAGTACTTC. The chain is built from TRBV5-6 and TRBJ2-5; D could derive from TRBD1 or TRBD2 (6 bases each). The CDR3 has 14 residues. The germline gives CDR1 SGHDT, CDR2 YYEEEE. V was shortened by 5 bases and J by 10 bases, with 21 bases between the two germline ends. The full variable domain, completed using reference TRBV5-6 and TRBJ2-5, is DAGVTQSPTHLIKTRGQQVTLRCSPKSGHDTVSWYQQALGQGPQFIFQYYEEEERQRGNFPDRFSGHQFPNYSSELNVNALLLGDSALYLCASSGGGPYDHQYFGPGTRLLVL.

To note about this clonotype: It may be a read error: a sequence one base away is much more abundant. The V and J genes are TRBV5-1 and TRBJ2-1; D gene ambiguous. The V gene lost 0 bases and the J gene lost 8 bases, with 9 bases spanning the gap. Germline V gene data show CDR1 as SGHRS and CDR2 as YFSETQ. The CDR3 consists of 13 residues. CDR3: CASSLDGYHEQFF. CDR3 coding DNA: TGCGCCAGCAGCTTGGACGGGTACCATGAGCAGTTCTTC. Variable domain in full (rest from reference TRBV5-1 and TRBJ2-1): KAGVTQTPRYLIKTRGQQVTLSCSPISGHRSVSWYQQTPGQGLQFLFEYFSETQRNKGNFPGRFSGRQFSNSRSEMNVSTLELGDSALYLCASSLDGYHEQFFGPGTRLTVL.

This clonotype has a handful of counts. The chain joins TRBV5-1 to TRBJ2-1; tentatively, D is TRBD1 (6 bases). CDR1 and CDR2 from the germline V gene are SGHRS and YFSETQ. V lost 4 bases to trimming and J lost 3 bases, with 11 bases between them. The CDR3 extends over 14 amino acids. The chain's CDR3 is CASSGGQIYNEQFF. The CDR3 coding sequence is TGCGCCAGCAGCGGTGGACAGATCTACAATGAGCAGTTCTTC.

This chain connects TRBV7-2 to TRBJ2-3; D call uncertain. The V gene lost 3 bases and the J gene lost 6 bases, with 7 bases spanning the gap. Germline V gene lookup returns CDR1 SGHTA and CDR2 FQGNSA. This CDR3 is built from 12 residues. This CDR3 is CASSFNRDTQYF. As DNA, the CDR3 is TGTGCCAGCAGCTTTAATCGGGATACGCAGTATTTT.

The chain carries TRBV20-1 and TRBJ1-6; TRBD1 matches 9 bases. The junction had 7 bases not matched to a gene; V was cut back by 6 bases and J by 10 bases. CDR3 length: 13 amino acids. From germline, CDR1 is DFQATT and CDR2 SNEGSKA (reference sequence). The DNA for the CDR3 is TGCAGTGCCAGGACAGGGGAAGGGTCACCCCTCCACTTT. It translates to CSARTGEGSPLHF.

This clonotype was found a few times. The chain couples TRBV4-3 to TRBJ2-2; D is possibly TRBD1 or TRBD2 (5 bases each). CDR1 is LGHNA, CDR2 YSLEER, per germline. V lost 4 bases and J 4 bases, leaving 10 bases between the germline ends. The CDR3 has 14 residues. The CDR3 region is CASSRDGGTGELFF. The CDR3 DNA sequence: TGCGCCAGCAGCCGGGACGGCGGCACCGGGGAGCTGTTTTTT.

The CDR3 bases are TGTGCCAGCAGTGATTGGGCAGGGACTGAAGCTTTCTTT. Protein: CASSDWAGTEAFF. The chain couples TRBV2 to TRBJ1-1, with D possibly matching TRBD1 (5 bases). The germline gives CDR1 SNHLY, CDR2 FYNNEI. The CDR3 consists of 13 residues. The V end lost 3 bases, the J end lost 5 bases, and 10 bases lay between the germline ends.

The chain has TRBV19 and TRBJ2-2; 7 bases align to TRBD1. V was pared by 8 bases and J by 3 bases, with 9 bases of the junction left unmatched. Germline values: CDR1 LNHDA, CDR2 SQIVND (reference sequence). The CDR3 spans 15 residues. CDR3 amino acids: CASLRGLGDTGELFF. In DNA, the CDR3 is TGTGCCAGTTTAAGGGGGCTTGGTGACACCGGGGAGCTGTTTTTT.

This chain uses TRBV6-2 or TRBV6-3 with TRBJ1-5; 8 nucleotides line up with TRBD1. The CDR3 extends over 14 amino acids. Germline V gene sequence: CDR1 MNHEY, CDR2 SVGEGT. J was trimmed by 9 bases and V by 4 bases; bases with no gene match: 8. CDR3 protein: CASSSGQGRWPQHF. In DNA form, the CDR3 reads TGTGCCAGCAGTTCAGGACAGGGTAGATGGCCCCAGCATTTT.

The sample holds a few counts of this clonotype. The rearrangement uses TRBV10-3 and TRBJ1-5; the match to TRBD1 covers 8 bases. The CDR3 is 13 residues long. J lost 4 bases, V lost 10 bases, and 6 bases had no gene match. CDR1 and CDR2 (germline): ENHRY, SYGVKD. The CDR3 loop reads CATTGVWNQPQHF. The DNA of the CDR3 is TGTGCCACGACAGGGGTTTGGAATCAGCCCCAGCATTTT.

In this sample, this clonotype turned up many times. The rearrangement joins TRBV5-5 to TRBJ2-4; no clear D. Trimming took 4 bases from V and 7 from J, leaving 6 bases between them. The CDR3 runs 11 residues. CDR1 and CDR2 (germline): SGHKS, YYEKEE (reference sequence). The CDR3 bases are TGTGCCAGCAGCCTCCGGAACATTCAGTACTTC. It encodes CASSLRNIQYF. Variable domain in full (rest from reference TRBV5-5 and TRBJ2-4): DAGVTQSPTHLIKTRGQQVTLRCSPISGHKSVSWYQQVLGQGPQFIFQYYEKEERGRGNFPDRFSARQFPNYSSELNVNALLLGDSALYLCASSLRNIQYFGAGTRLSVL.